These 27 T cell receptor beta chains were all obtained from the same sample, sequenced in a study of blood T cell repertoires in COVID-19. The data were produced by immunoSEQ multiplex PCR, yet TCRdb's version contains in-frame clones alone and is incomplete. Of 150,000 to 200,000 clones listed, around 82% are singletons. Sequences were obtained from PBMCs or T cells enriched from blood (not recorded which). The receptors stem from a middle-aged man who had recovered from COVID-19.

The chain links TRBV28 to TRBJ1-6, with TRBD1 matching 7 bases. Germline assignment: CDR1 MDHEN and CDR2 SYDVKM. V lost 2 bases and J lost 6; bases outside the gene matches: 4. The CDR3 is 15 residues long. CDR3 protein: CASSLGQAINSPLHF. The CDR3 nucleotides read TGTGCCAGCAGTTTAGGACAGGCCATTAATTCACCCCTCCACTTT.

V is TRBV19 and J is TRBJ2-1, with D perhaps matching TRBD1 (5 bases). Germline assignment: CDR1 LNHDA and CDR2 SQIVND (reference sequence). Trimming took 8 bases from V and 8 from J, leaving 13 bases between them. The CDR3 consists of 12 residues. CDR3: CASRFQGHEQFF. CDR3 coding DNA: TGTGCCAGTCGGTTCCAGGGCCATGAGCAGTTCTTC.

V gene TRBV30 combines with J gene TRBJ1-5; D is uncertain. The CDR3 sequence is 13 residues long. V lost 0 bases, J lost 4 bases, and 7 bases lay in between. Germline values: CDR1 GTSNPN, CDR2 SVGIG (reference sequence). The CDR3 is CAWSVSQNQPQHF. Here the CDR3 DNA reads TGTGCCTGGAGTGTATCCCAAAATCAGCCCCAGCATTTT.

This clone was seen a few times. This chain links TRBV7-2 with TRBJ1-1; D is possibly TRBD1 (5 bases). Germline-derived CDR1 and CDR2 are SGHTA and FQGNSA. The V end was cut by 4 bases, the J end by 2 bases, with 11 bases between. CDR3 size: 14 residues. This chain's CDR3 is CASSSRQRNTEAFF. As DNA, the CDR3 is TGTGCCAGCAGCTCTCGACAGAGAAACACTGAAGCTTTCTTT.

The rearrangement links TRBV19 to TRBJ1-1; D is unclear. CDR1 LNHDA and CDR2 SQIVND come from the germline V gene (reference sequence). This CDR3 spans 13 amino acids. The V end lost 6 bases, the J end lost 0 bases, and 8 bases lay between the germline ends. The DNA of the CDR3 is TGTGCCAGTAGGGCTGAAATGAACACTGAAGCTTTCTTT. This encodes CASRAEMNTEAFF.

Worth noting for this clone: This sample also contains other DNA sequences that code for the same CDR3. This chain connects TRBV5-1 to TRBJ1-1; tentative D call: TRBD1 (5 bases). Germline V gene data show CDR1 as SGHRS and CDR2 as YFSETQ. The CDR3 has 14 residues. Trimming shortened V by 0 bases and J by 1 base, and 7 bases separated the two germline ends. CDR3 in amino acids: CASSLAGGNTEAFF. The DNA for the CDR3 is TGCGCCAGCAGCTTGGCGGGGGGGAACACTGAAGCTTTCTTT.

In this sample, this clone turned up once. V usage is TRBV3-1 (or the pseudogene TRBV3-2) and J usage is TRBJ1-4; D is uncertain. Germline V gene data show CDR1 as LGHDT and CDR2 as YNNKEL (reference sequence). Trimming took 1 base from V and 7 from J, leaving 13 bases between them. The CDR3 sequence is 15 residues long. CDR3 DNA sequence: TGTGCCAGCAGCCAAGTCGCGGCCGGAGGTGAAAAACTGTTTTTT. Protein sequence: CASSQVAAGGEKLFF.

This clone was counted many times. The sample contains more than one DNA sequence encoding this CDR3. The rearrangement links TRBV4-2 to TRBJ2-2; TRBD2 aligns across 9 bases. Germline trimming cut 0 bases from V and 5 bases from J; bases unmatched to any gene: 7. CDR3 length equals 17 residues. Germline V lookup: CDR1 LGHNA, CDR2 YNFKEQ. In DNA form, the CDR3 reads TGTGCCAGCAGCCAAGAGGTTCTAGCGGGACGAACCGGGGAGCTGTTTTTT. Protein: CASSQEVLAGRTGELFF.

The V and J genes are TRBV10-3 and TRBJ2-7; TRBD1 matches 7 bases. Germline CDR1 is ENHRY and CDR2 is SYGVKD. The V segment lost 2 bases and the J segment 5 bases; nucleotides outside the gene matches: 6. The CDR3 runs 14 residues. This CDR3 is CAISERQGFDEQYV. DNA for the CDR3: TGTGCCATCAGTGAGAGACAGGGTTTCGACGAGCAGTACGTC.

This chain links TRBV7-2 with TRBJ2-5; 8 nucleotides line up with TRBD2. The length of the CDR3 is 14 residues. Germline V gene lookup returns CDR1 SGHTA and CDR2 FQGNSA. Trimming at V came to 1 base and at J to 10 bases, leaving 8 bases not matched to a gene. This CDR3 is CASSLGGGSRGQYF. In DNA, the CDR3 is TGTGCCAGCAGCTTAGGCGGGGGGAGCCGGGGCCAGTACTTC.

CDR3 protein: CASSQKDRVTGELFF. The DNA of the CDR3 is TGTGCCAGCAGCCAAAAGGACAGGGTCACCGGGGAGCTGTTTTTT. The gene calls are TRBV7-9 and TRBJ2-2, with TRBD1 identical over 8 bases. This CDR3 comprises 15 residues. CDR1 is SEHNR and CDR2 is FQNEAQ in the germline V gene (reference sequence). J lost 4 bases, V lost 5 bases, and 6 bases had no gene match.

The chain links TRBV21-1 to TRBJ1-2; no check of the table's D call, TRBD1, against the DNA was made. TRBV21-1 is deemed a pseudogene. The CDR3 has 17 amino acids. The CDR3 spells CASSCPGTGISWSGYTF. CDR3 in DNA: TGTGCCAGCAGCTGCCCCGGGACAGGGATTTCTTGGTCTGGCTACACCTTC.

The chain couples TRBV9 to TRBJ1-3; D is unresolved. The V gene lost 3 bases and the J gene lost 8 bases, with 18 bases spanning the gap. The V gene's germline CDR1 is SGDLS and CDR2 YYNGEE. The CDR3 sequence is 15 residues long. CDR3 protein: CASSAGRVGIDTIYF. DNA of the CDR3: TGTGCCAGCAGCGCCGGGCGGGTGGGAATAGACACCATATATTTT.

This chain links TRBV6-2 or TRBV6-3 with TRBJ2-3, with D hard to call. In germline, CDR1 is MNHEY, CDR2 SVGEGT. The germline V and J ends were trimmed by 4 bases and 3 bases, with 2 bases remaining between them. This CDR3 has 11 amino acids. In nucleotides, the CDR3 is TGTGCCAGCAGTTCGACAGATACGCAGTATTTT. Translation: CASSSTDTQYF.

This clone has a single count. The V call is TRBV15, the J call TRBJ1-1; a possible D gene is TRBD1 (6 bases). CDR3 length: 15 amino acids. The germline CDR1 and CDR2 sequences are LNHNV and YYDKDF (reference sequence). Trimming removed 0 bases from V and 1 base from J, with 9 bases in between. CDR3 residues: CATSREIQGNTEAFF. In DNA form, the CDR3 reads TGTGCCACCAGCAGAGAAATACAGGGGAACACTGAAGCTTTCTTT.

This clone appeared a few times. The V and J genes are TRBV11-2 and TRBJ1-2; unclear D gene. Looked up from germline, CDR1 is SGHAT and CDR2 is FQNNGV. Trimming pared 5 bases from V and 1 base from J, leaving 5 bases between. The CDR3 has 12 amino acids. The CDR3: CASSGSNYGYTF. The CDR3 DNA reads as TGTGCCAGCAGCGGGAGTAACTATGGCTACACCTTC.

J is TRBJ1-4 and V is TRBV5-1; the D is unclear. Germline V gene sequence: CDR1 SGHRS, CDR2 YFSETQ. V was clipped by 3 bases and J by 7 bases, with 16 bases between them. The CDR3 covers 15 residues. The CDR3, as DNA: TGCGCCAGCAGCTCCATAGGTTCGGTAGCTGAAAAACTGTTTTTT. Its translation is CASSSIGSVAEKLFF. Full variable domain (outside the CDR3, taken from reference TRBV5-1 and TRBJ1-4): KAGVTQTPRYLIKTRGQQVTLSCSPISGHRSVSWYQQTPGQGLQFLFEYFSETQRNKGNFPGRFSGRQFSNSRSEMNVSTLELGDSALYLCASSSIGSVAEKLFFGSGTQLSVL.

V is TRBV13 and J is TRBJ1-1, with 11 bases identical to TRBD1. V lost 5 bases and J lost 4; bases outside the gene matches: 3. Germline V CDR1 and CDR2: PRHDT, FYEKMQ (reference sequence). This CDR3 is 14 amino acids long. In DNA form, the CDR3 reads TGTGCCAGCAGCCCGGGGACAGGGGGCACTGAAGCTTTCTTT. As protein: CASSPGTGGTEAFF.

The rearrangement joins TRBV24-1 to TRBJ1-1; 7 bases agree with TRBD1. CDR3 size: 15 residues. CDR1 KGHDR and CDR2 SFDVKD come from the germline V gene. Trimming cost V 3 bases and J 3 bases; bases outside gene matches: 6. The CDR3 DNA is TGTGCCACCAGTGATCGAGGGGGCGCGGACACTGAAGCTTTCTTT. Translating it yields CATSDRGGADTEAFF.

This chain links TRBV5-8 with TRBJ1-1; no definite D call. V gave up 2 bases and J gave up 4 bases, with 9 bases separating them. Per the germline V gene, CDR1 is SGHTS and CDR2 is YDEGEE. The CDR3 contains 13 residues. The CDR3 nucleotides read TGTGCCAGCAGCTTACTCCCTGCCACTGAAGCTTTCTTT. Translating gives CASSLLPATEAFF.

This chain connects TRBV13 to TRBJ1-5; 7 nucleotides match TRBD1. The CDR3 loop spans 14 amino acids. V trimming: 4 bases; J trimming: 4 bases; junction bases outside the gene matches: 4. Germline CDR1 and CDR2: PRHDT and FYEKMQ (reference sequence). Here the CDR3 reads CASSSTGMNQPQHF. For the CDR3, the DNA is TGTGCCAGCAGCTCGACAGGGATGAATCAGCCCCAGCATTTT.

This chain joins TRBV6-5 and TRBJ1-2; the D is unclear. Trimming shortened V by 6 bases and J by 0 bases, and 11 bases separated the two germline ends. Germline V gene lookup returns CDR1 MNHEY and CDR2 SVGAGI. The CDR3 runs 14 residues. Here the CDR3 reads CASRYQAANYGYTF. The CDR3 coding sequence is TGTGCCAGCAGATACCAAGCGGCTAACTATGGCTACACCTTC.

The rearrangement joins TRBV18 to TRBJ1-1; TRBD1 is a possible D gene (5 bases). V lost 2 bases to trimming and J lost 1 base, with 8 bases between them. The CDR3 sequence is 14 residues long. Germline V gene data show CDR1 as KGHSH and CDR2 as LQKENI. In DNA, the CDR3 is TGTGCCAGCTCACCAGGGACTAAGAACACTGAAGCTTTCTTT. Its translation is CASSPGTKNTEAFF.

J is TRBJ2-3 and V is TRBV5-1; 7 nucleotides align to TRBD2. Trimming cost V 6 bases and J 0 bases; bases outside gene matches: 16. This CDR3 has 18 amino acids. Germline lookup yields CDR1 SGHRS and CDR2 YFSETQ. The CDR3 is CASKVFSRGSSSTDTQYF. CDR3 nucleotide sequence: TGCGCCAGCAAAGTCTTCTCGCGGGGGTCTTCTAGCACAGATACGCAGTATTTT.

CDR3 residues: CASSLGTGGGYGYTF. The CDR3 bases are TGCGCCAGCAGCTTGGGTACAGGGGGCGGCTATGGCTACACCTTC. This chain joins TRBV5-1 and TRBJ1-2, with 9 bases that match TRBD1. Per germline, CDR1 SGHRS and CDR2 YFSETQ. The CDR3 contains 15 residues. The ends lost 0 bases at V and 4 bases at J; junction bases unmatched: 4.

The chain has TRBV21-1 and TRBJ2-7; the tabulated D call, TRBD2, remains unverified against the DNA. TRBV21-1 constitutes a pseudogene. CDR3 size: 16 residues. The CDR3 spells CASRGRRVTGDYEQYF. CDR3 DNA: TGTGCCAGCAGGGGTAGACGGGTAACCGGGGACTACGAGCAGTACTTC.

V and J are TRBV5-1 and TRBJ2-1, with 8 bases identical to TRBD1. Germline CDR1 reads SGHRS; CDR2 reads YFSETQ. The CDR3 sequence is 15 residues long. V lost 5 bases to trimming and J lost 1 base; unmatched junction nucleotides: 5. CDR3 in DNA: TGCGCCAGCAGACCACAGGGGGGTTCCTACAATGAGCAGTTCTTC. Its protein product is CASRPQGGSYNEQFF.